Reported below is one T cell receptor beta chain. Its antigen is not known. V lost 6 bases to trimming and J lost 0 bases; unmatched junction nucleotides: 5. Germline V gene sequence: CDR1 SGHAT, CDR2 FQNNGV. This CDR3 has 16 residues. These data come from a study of cytomegalovirus exposure and HLA in healthy donors. Overall study findings and caveats: Later on, a genetic analysis was performed. It linked a missense variant in DCLRE1C with V- and J-gene trimming of TCR beta.

With 60 Vbeta and 13 Jbeta primers, the PCR was carried out. TCRdb's copy holds only in-frame clones and misses some; the assay was immunoSEQ multiplex PCR. The sample lists about 200,000 clones, roughly 80% occurring once. The clonotype comes from a man in his thirties or forties in good health and CMV-seronegative. This rearrangement joins TRBV11-2 to TRBJ2-2, with TRBD1 matching over 9 bases. Sequenced sample: PBMCs. The CDR3 coding sequence is TGTGCCAGCAGACGGAACAGGGGGCCGAACACCGGGGAGCTGTTTTTT. Amino acids: CASRRNRGPNTGELFF.